The sequence of this TCR beta chain was determined in a study of tumor and adjacent non-tumor tissue in lung cancer. Three rounds of nested PCR, following a modified ARM-PCR protocol, produced the TCRbeta library. TCRdb re-called the multiplex PCR reads through MiXCR, storing one row per CDR3 protein. The table shows over 110,000 distinct CDR3 sequences, with around 60% occurring only once. This clonotype came up once. RNA was extracted from bulk tissue without any cell sorting. Sequencing input: lung tumor tissue. This sequence originates from a man aged 55 to 69 with small cell lung cancer.

The CDR3 DNA follows: TGTGCCAGCAGATCTGGGTACAATGAGCAGTTCTTC. Translating gives CASRSGYNEQFF. The V gene is TRBV11-2, the J gene TRBJ2-1; no clear D gene. V was shortened by 6 bases and J by 4 bases, with 7 bases between the two germline ends. The germline V gene has CDR1 SGHAT and CDR2 FQNNGV. This CDR3 is built from 12 residues.